This T cell receptor beta chain originates from a study of T cell responses to AZD1222 COVID-19 vaccine. The CDR3 consists of 16 residues. Germline lookup yields CDR1 SGHRS and CDR2 YFSETQ. J lost 1 base, V lost 7 bases, and 10 bases had no gene match. Clones were read by immunoSEQ multiplex PCR, and TCRdb kept only the in-frame ones, dropping some. This table holds roughly 100,000 clones, about 90% found once. Study conclusions and caveats: Baseline seropositivity characterized only a handful of AZD1222 recipients. Reportedly, close to half of spike-specific TCRs are directed against unmutated variant regions.

As concerns this clone: Its target is unknown.

The chain uses TRBV5-1 and TRBJ1-1, with 10 bases matching TRBD1. The sequencing used peripheral blood, collected on day 0 of AZD1222 vaccination. This receptor was identified in an adult in good health. The CDR3 reads CASLPGQGFPNTEAFF. In DNA, the CDR3 is TGCGCCAGCTTACCGGGACAGGGGTTCCCGAACACTGAAGCTTTCTTT.